The 28 T cell receptor beta chains reported below all come from one sample, sequenced in a study of T cell responses to AZD1222 COVID-19 vaccine. TCRdb keeps only in-frame clones here, not all; method: immunoSEQ multiplex PCR. The sample has 99,000 or so clones, 88% seen once. The sample here was peripheral blood, taken on day 0 of AZD1222 vaccination. Every receptor here comes from an adult in good health.

V usage is TRBV11-3 and J usage is TRBJ1-1; D remains ambiguous. CDR1 and CDR2 from the germline V gene are SGHNT and YENEEA. The CDR3 extends over 13 amino acids. Trimming stripped 5 bases from V and 2 bases from J, with 9 bases between. CDR3 nucleotide sequence: TGTGCCAGCAGCCTGGACGGCAACACTGAAGCTTTCTTT. It is translated as CASSLDGNTEAFF.

With respect to this clone: Relative to the germline gene, one junction end is altered; a read error may explain this. V and J are TRBV19 and TRBJ2-6; no definite D call. The germline gives CDR1 LNHDA, CDR2 SQIVND (reference sequence). The CDR3 consists of 17 residues. The CDR3: CASSVDPGVSAANVLTF. CDR3 DNA sequence: TGTGCCAGTAGTGTGGACCCTGGGGTCTCTGCGGCCAACGTCCTGACTTTC.

This sequence joins TRBV5-4 and TRBJ1-2; D not certain. V dropped 1 base and J dropped 8 bases, with 9 bases sitting between them. The CDR3 length is 12 residues. The germline V gene encodes CDR1 SGHNT and CDR2 YYREEE (reference sequence). The CDR3 loop is CASSLRLLGYTF. In nucleotides, the CDR3 is TGTGCCAGCAGCTTGCGCCTGTTGGGCTACACCTTC. Complete variable domain (other parts from reference TRBV5-4 and TRBJ1-2): ETGVTQSPTHLIKTRGQQVTLRCSSQSGHNTVSWYQQALGQGPQFIFQYYREEENGRGNFPPRFSGLQFPNYSSELNVNALELDDSALYLCASSLRLLGYTFGSGTRLTVV.

This clone was counted between two and nine times. The chain links TRBV6-5 to TRBJ2-3, with a weak D call TRBD2 (6 bases). CDR1 MNHEY and CDR2 SVGAGI come from the germline V gene. The V gene lost 0 bases and the J gene lost 9 bases, with 19 bases spanning the gap. The CDR3 loop spans 16 amino acids. The chain's CDR3 is CASSYSRGGLGRTQYF. DNA of the CDR3: TGTGCCAGCAGTTACTCGAGGGGCGGCCTGGGGAGGACGCAGTATTTT.

In DNA, the CDR3 is TGTGCCAGCACCCACCTTGAAGAGACCCAGTACTTC. This sequence encodes CASTHLEETQYF. The chain links TRBV28 to TRBJ2-5; D not resolved. V was pared by 7 bases and J by 3 bases, with 9 bases between. Looked up from germline, CDR1 is MDHEN and CDR2 is SYDVKM. This CDR3 is built from 12 residues.

This clone has more than one count but fewer than ten. V usage is TRBV6-5 and J usage is TRBJ1-4; D gene uncertain. Germline lookup yields CDR1 MNHEY and CDR2 SVGAGI. This CDR3 region has 13 residues. Trimming cost V 5 bases and J 6 bases, with 10 bases left between them. The CDR3, as DNA: TGTGCCAGCAGTACCGTCTTTGATGAAAAACTGTTTTTT. As protein: CASSTVFDEKLFF.

The rearrangement joins TRBV7-3 to TRBJ2-7; D not resolved. V dropped 5 bases and J dropped 7 bases, with 15 bases sitting between them. The CDR3 spans 13 residues. Germline V gene sequence: CDR1 SGHTA, CDR2 FQGTGA. This chain's CDR3 is CASSQTPPGEQYF. The CDR3 DNA is TGTGCCAGCAGCCAGACACCGCCGGGTGAGCAGTACTTC.

The chain employs TRBV5-8 and TRBJ1-2, with 9 bases matching TRBD1. From germline, CDR1 is SGHTS and CDR2 YDEGEE. The CDR3 consists of 18 residues. V shed 1 base, J shed 4 bases, and the junction held 14 bases outside the gene matches. The CDR3 DNA is TGTGCCAGCAGCTTGCCGGGGACAGGGCGCTACTTGGGCTATGGCTACACCTTC. Residues: CASSLPGTGRYLGYGYTF.

The V and J genes are TRBV6-5 and TRBJ2-7, with 7 bases identical to TRBD2. The germline gives CDR1 MNHEY, CDR2 SVGAGI. The CDR3 is 15 residues long. V shed 6 bases and J 2 bases; nucleotides not matched to a gene: 10. The CDR3 region has the DNA TGTGCCAGCAGGAGTCACAGCGGGATCACCTACGAGCAGTACTTC. Translation gives CASRSHSGITYEQYF.

The chain joins TRBV5-1 to TRBJ1-1; weak D call: TRBD1 (5 bases). Germline-derived CDR1 and CDR2 are SGHRS and YFSETQ. The V gene lost 6 bases and the J gene lost 1 base, with 19 bases spanning the gap. This CDR3 comprises 16 residues. The CDR3 sequence: CASKVDSPGPNTEAFF. CDR3 coding DNA: TGCGCCAGCAAGGTCGACAGCCCAGGACCGAACACTGAAGCTTTCTTT.

The V call is TRBV6-2 or TRBV6-3, the J call TRBJ2-7; TRBD2 aligns across 12 bases. The V gene end was trimmed by 4 bases and the J gene end by 6 bases; junction bases not matched to a gene: 7. The CDR3 sequence is 15 residues long. In germline, CDR1 is MNHEY, CDR2 SVGEGT. CDR3 sequence: CASSSTSGRWGEQYF. The CDR3 DNA follows: TGTGCCAGCAGTTCTACTAGCGGGAGGTGGGGCGAGCAGTACTTC.

The V gene is TRBV25-1, the J gene TRBJ2-1, with TRBD2 identical over 7 bases. The V gene's germline CDR1 is MGHDK and CDR2 SYGVNS. The ends lost 5 bases at V and 8 bases at J; junction bases unmatched: 9. The length of the CDR3 is 14 residues. The CDR3: CASSPTSEAHEQFF. DNA of the CDR3: TGTGCCAGCAGTCCCACTAGCGAGGCCCATGAGCAGTTCTTC.

The chain combines TRBV7-2 with TRBJ2-7; TRBD2 matches 11 bases. The germline gives CDR1 SGHTA, CDR2 FQGNSA. Trimming at V came to 4 bases and at J to 0 bases, leaving 8 bases not matched to a gene. This CDR3 has 17 amino acids. DNA for the CDR3: TGTGCCAGCAGCTCCGGACTAGCGGGCCTCAGCTCCTACGAGCAGTACTTC. Its translation: CASSSGLAGLSSYEQYF.

The rearrangement joins TRBV9 to TRBJ1-1; D ambiguous. Germline V gives CDR1 SGDLS, CDR2 YYNGEE. The CDR3 sequence is 16 residues long. V was pared by 4 bases and J by 1 base, with 17 bases between. The CDR3 here is CASSMGSSRSNTEAFF. DNA for the CDR3: TGTGCCAGCAGCATGGGCTCTTCGCGGTCGAACACTGAAGCTTTCTTT. Drawing the rest from reference TRBV9 and TRBJ1-1, the complete variable domain is DSGVTQTPKHLITATGQRVTLRCSPRSGDLSVYWYQQSLDQGLQFLIQYYNGEERAKGNILERFSAQQFPDLHSELNLSSLELGDSALYFCASSMGSSRSNTEAFFGQGTRLTVV.

The rearrangement joins TRBV19 to TRBJ2-2, with D possibly TRBD1 on 5 matching bases. V was trimmed by 1 base and J by 4 bases, leaving 7 bases between them. From germline, CDR1 is LNHDA and CDR2 SQIVND (reference sequence). The CDR3 covers 14 residues. The CDR3 DNA follows: TGTGCCAGTAGTATAGGACAGACCACCGGGGAGCTGTTTTTT. Translated: CASSIGQTTGELFF.

V gene TRBV19 combines with J gene TRBJ2-1; 13 nucleotides align to TRBD2. The CDR3 is 17 amino acids. Germline V gives CDR1 LNHDA, CDR2 SQIVND (reference sequence). J gave up 0 bases and V 3 bases, and 2 bases lay outside the gene matches. CDR3 DNA sequence: TGTGCCAGTAGTATTAGGACTAGCGGGAGCTCCTACAATGAGCAGTTCTTC. Translation: CASSIRTSGSSYNEQFF.

The CDR3 sequence is CASSPLAGTDTEAFF. Here the CDR3 DNA reads TGTGCCAGCAGCCCATTGGCGGGAACGGACACTGAAGCTTTCTTT. The chain carries TRBV27 and TRBJ1-1; D remains unclear. Germline CDR1 is MNHEY and CDR2 is SMNVEV (reference sequence). This CDR3 region has 15 residues. V was trimmed by 6 bases and J by 3 bases, leaving 17 bases between them.

The chain recombines TRBV13 with TRBJ2-1, with 7 nucleotides matching TRBD1. J gave up 5 bases and V 5 bases, and 12 bases lay outside the gene matches. From germline, CDR1 is PRHDT and CDR2 FYEKMQ (reference sequence). The CDR3 runs 16 residues. In DNA form, the CDR3 reads TGTGCCAGCAGCCAGACATTACAGGGGTGGAACAATGAGCAGTTCTTC. It specifies CASSQTLQGWNNEQFF.

The chain carries TRBV15 and TRBJ2-2, with D unclear. The length of the CDR3 is 13 residues. V lost 9 bases to trimming and J lost 6 bases, with 14 bases between them. Germline CDR1 and CDR2: LNHNV and YYDKDF (reference sequence). The CDR3 coding sequence is TGTGCCACTAGGACGTTAAATGCCGGGGAGCTGTTTTTT. Its protein is CATRTLNAGELFF.

This clone came up a few times. One end of the junction is discordant with germline, which a read error may explain. The rearrangement uses TRBV5-1 and TRBJ1-1, with D unclear. CDR1 SGHRS and CDR2 YFSETQ come from the germline V gene. The CDR3 is 14 residues long. Here the CDR3 reads CASRSALMNTEAFF. The CDR3 DNA sequence: TGCGCAAGCAGGTCTGCGCTCATGAACACTGAAGCTTTCTTT.

This chain joins TRBV27 and TRBJ2-7; maybe TRBD1 (5 bases). CDR3 length: 14 amino acids. Trimming left V 2 bases short and J 0 bases short, with 8 bases between. Germline lookup yields CDR1 MNHEY and CDR2 SMNVEV (reference sequence). CDR3 in amino acids: CASSLGQGSYEQYF. The CDR3 DNA reads as TGTGCCAGCAGTTTAGGGCAGGGCTCCTACGAGCAGTACTTC.

The chain is built from TRBV15 and TRBJ2-1, with TRBD2 matching over 13 bases. Looked up from germline, CDR1 is LNHNV and CDR2 is YYDKDF (reference sequence). The CDR3 runs 17 residues. V shed 5 bases and J 8 bases; nucleotides not matched to a gene: 12. This chain's CDR3 is CATSGGQGTSGIDEQFF. The CDR3 coding sequence is TGTGCCACCAGCGGAGGACAGGGGACTAGCGGGATCGATGAGCAGTTCTTC.

This clone is a singleton in its sample. The V gene is TRBV29-1, the J gene TRBJ2-5; 7 positions match TRBD1. The CDR3 runs to 12 residues. CDR1 and CDR2 from the germline V gene are SQVTM and ANQGSEA. Trimming at V came to 6 bases and at J to 1 base, leaving 2 bases not matched to a gene. CDR3 sequence (DNA): TGCAGCGTAGGACAGGCCCAAGAGACCCAGTACTTC. Encoded protein: CSVGQAQETQYF. Variable domain in full (rest from reference TRBV29-1 and TRBJ2-5): SAVISQKPSRDICQRGTSLTIQCQVDSQVTMMFWYRQQPGQSLTLIATANQGSEATYESGFVIDKFPISRPNLTFSTLTVSNMSPEDSSIYLCSVGQAQETQYFGPGTRLLVL.

J is TRBJ1-5 and V is TRBV7-8, with a tentative D call TRBD1 (5 bases). Germline V lookup: CDR1 SGHVS, CDR2 FQNEAQ. The CDR3 runs 16 residues. Trimming stripped 0 bases from V and 4 bases from J, with 13 bases between. For the CDR3, the DNA is TGTGCCAGCAGCTTAGCCCTGGGGACTGGTAATCAGCCCCAGCATTTT. Amino acids: CASSLALGTGNQPQHF. Complete variable domain (other parts from reference TRBV7-8 and TRBJ1-5): GAGVSQSPRYKVAKRGQDVALRCDPISGHVSLFWYQQALGQGPEFLTYFQNEAQLDKSGLPSDRFFAERPEGSVSTLKIQRTQQEDSAVYLCASSLALGTGNQPQHFGDGTRLSIL.

This chain uses TRBV4-2 with TRBJ1-5; D call uncertain. Deletions cut 2 bases from V and 8 bases from J, with 7 bases between. The germline gives CDR1 LGHNA, CDR2 YNFKEQ. The CDR3 sequence is 12 residues long. This chain's CDR3 is CASSQNMEPQHF. The CDR3 DNA reads TGTGCCAGCAGCCAAAACATGGAGCCCCAGCATTTT.

This chain uses TRBV5-1 with TRBJ2-1; 13 bases fit TRBD2. The CDR3 runs 18 residues. Germline V CDR1 and CDR2: SGHRS, YFSETQ. V shed 4 bases and J 0 bases; nucleotides not matched to a gene: 7. Written as DNA, the CDR3 is TGCGCCAGCAGCCCGAGGGGACTAGCGGGGAGCTCCTACAATGAGCAGTTCTTC. This translates into CASSPRGLAGSSYNEQFF.

The V call is TRBV5-1, the J call TRBJ2-1, with TRBD2 matching over 11 bases. Trimming at V came to 2 bases and at J to 5 bases, leaving 3 bases not matched to a gene. The CDR3 is 15 amino acids. Germline V CDR1 and CDR2: SGHRS, YFSETQ. CDR3 in amino acids: CASSLSLAGDNEQFF. In DNA form, the CDR3 reads TGCGCCAGCAGCTTATCACTAGCGGGGGACAATGAGCAGTTCTTC.

The CDR3 DNA is TGTGCCAGTAGTATTTGGACAGGGGCGGGGAATCAGCCCCAGCATTTT. It specifies CASSIWTGAGNQPQHF. The rearrangement uses TRBV19 and TRBJ1-5; 9 nucleotides agree with TRBD1. CDR3 length: 16 amino acids. CDR1 is LNHDA, CDR2 SQIVND, per germline (reference sequence). J was trimmed by 4 bases and V by 3 bases; bases with no gene match: 7.